This T cell receptor beta chain was recovered during a study of memory CD4+ T cells and cytomegalovirus serostatus. Study-level points and caveats: The CMV-associated TCR signature appears largely within the CD4+ memory repertoire.

How the authors handled the data: After removing out-of-frame reads, approximately 2.2 million distinct TCRbeta sequences remained. Here immunoSEQ multiplex PCR was the method, and the copy in TCRdb shows in-frame clones only, minus some. That table furnishes V, J and clone size, whereas the DNA furnished D and trimming. The sample includes about 57,000 clones, less than 85% of them seen just once. Single viable CD3+CD4+CD8-CD45RO+ cells were sorted as the memory CD4+ T cells. Worth noting for this clone: No antigen is known for it.

The source is an adult in good health and CMV-seronegative. Material: memory CD4+ T cells from blood.

As DNA, the CDR3 is TGTGCCAGCAGCCAAGAAAGGTTTGCCTCCTACAATGAGCAGTTCTTC. Its translation: CASSQERFASYNEQFF. The V call is TRBV14, the J call TRBJ2-1; no clear D. V lost 0 bases and J lost 0, with 9 bases in between. Per the germline V gene, CDR1 is SGHDN and CDR2 is FVKESK. CDR3 size: 16 residues.